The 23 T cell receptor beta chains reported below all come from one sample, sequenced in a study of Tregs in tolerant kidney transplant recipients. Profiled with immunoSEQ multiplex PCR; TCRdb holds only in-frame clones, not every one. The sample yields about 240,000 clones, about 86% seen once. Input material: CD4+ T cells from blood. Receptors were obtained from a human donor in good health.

The CDR3 protein is CASGARFADTQYF. Here the CDR3 DNA reads TGTGCCAGTGGCGCAAGGTTTGCAGATACGCAGTATTTT. The V call is TRBV19, the J call TRBJ2-3; D gene ambiguous. Trimming took off 8 bases at V and 4 bases at J, with 13 bases between the two ends. The V gene's germline CDR1 is LNHDA and CDR2 SQIVND (reference sequence). The CDR3 has 13 residues.

The CDR3 loop reads CASSQDRGRDYRRVETQYF. CDR3 sequence (DNA): TGCGCCAGCAGCCAAGATCGGGGGAGGGACTACCGGAGAGTGGAGACCCAGTACTTC. V usage is TRBV4-1 and J usage is TRBJ2-5, with 7 bases fitting TRBD2. V gave up 0 bases and J gave up 5 bases; unmatched junction bases: 18. The CDR3 totals 19 residues. In germline, CDR1 is MGHRA, CDR2 YSYEKL.

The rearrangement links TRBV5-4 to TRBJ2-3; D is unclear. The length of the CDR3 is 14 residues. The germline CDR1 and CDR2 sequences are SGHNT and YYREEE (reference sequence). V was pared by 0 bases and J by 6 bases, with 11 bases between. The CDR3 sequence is CASSLDGPVDTQYF. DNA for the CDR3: TGTGCCAGCAGCTTGGACGGTCCGGTGGATACGCAGTATTTT.

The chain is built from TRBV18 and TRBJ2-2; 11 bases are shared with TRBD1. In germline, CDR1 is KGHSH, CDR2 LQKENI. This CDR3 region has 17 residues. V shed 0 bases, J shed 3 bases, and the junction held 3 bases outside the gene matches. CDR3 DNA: TGTGCCAGCTCACCACCGCGGGGACAGGGGGACACCGGGGAGCTGTTTTTT. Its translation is CASSPPRGQGDTGELFF.

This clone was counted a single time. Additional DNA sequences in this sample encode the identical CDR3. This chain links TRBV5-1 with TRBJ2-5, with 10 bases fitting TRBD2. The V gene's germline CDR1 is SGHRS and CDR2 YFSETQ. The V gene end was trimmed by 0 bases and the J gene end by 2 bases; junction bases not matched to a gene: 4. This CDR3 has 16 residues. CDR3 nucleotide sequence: TGCGCCAGCAGCTTGGCTTCTAGCGGGGGACAAGAGACCCAGTACTTC. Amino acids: CASSLASSGGQETQYF.

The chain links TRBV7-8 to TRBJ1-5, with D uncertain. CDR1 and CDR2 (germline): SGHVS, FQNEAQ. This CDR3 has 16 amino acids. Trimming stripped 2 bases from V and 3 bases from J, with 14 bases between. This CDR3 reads CASSLSTVPNNQPQHF. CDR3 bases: TGTGCCAGCAGCTTAAGCACAGTGCCCAACAATCAGCCCCAGCATTTT.

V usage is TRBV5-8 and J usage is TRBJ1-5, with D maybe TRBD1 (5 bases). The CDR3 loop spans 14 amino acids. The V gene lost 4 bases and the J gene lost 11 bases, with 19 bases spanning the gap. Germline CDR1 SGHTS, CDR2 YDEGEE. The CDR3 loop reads CASSLTGTRGAQHF. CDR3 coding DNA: TGTGCCAGCAGCCTGACCGGGACGCGTGGGGCCCAGCATTTT.

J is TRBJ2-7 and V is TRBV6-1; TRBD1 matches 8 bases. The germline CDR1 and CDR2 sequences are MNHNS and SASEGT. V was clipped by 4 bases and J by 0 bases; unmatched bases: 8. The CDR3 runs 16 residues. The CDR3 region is CASSATQGVLSYEQYF. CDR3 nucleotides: TGTGCCAGCAGTGCTACACAGGGGGTCCTCTCCTACGAGCAGTACTTC.

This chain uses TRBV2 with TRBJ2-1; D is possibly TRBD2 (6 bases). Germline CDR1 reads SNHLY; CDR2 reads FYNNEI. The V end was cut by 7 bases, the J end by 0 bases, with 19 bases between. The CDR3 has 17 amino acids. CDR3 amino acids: CASTQTPLADSYNEQFF. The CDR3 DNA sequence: TGTGCCAGCACCCAAACCCCACTAGCAGACTCCTACAATGAGCAGTTCTTC. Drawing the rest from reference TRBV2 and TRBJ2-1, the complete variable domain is EPEVTQTPSHQVTQMGQEVILRCVPISNHLYFYWYRQILGQKVEFLVSFYNNEISEKSEIFDDQFSVERPDGSNFTLKIRSTKLEDSAMYFCASTQTPLADSYNEQFFGPGTRLTVL.

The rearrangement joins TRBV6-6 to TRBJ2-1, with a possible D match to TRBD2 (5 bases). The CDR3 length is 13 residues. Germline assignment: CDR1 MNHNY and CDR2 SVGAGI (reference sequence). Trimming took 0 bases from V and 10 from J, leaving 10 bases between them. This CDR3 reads CASSYSLATEQFF. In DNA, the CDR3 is TGTGCCAGCAGTTACTCATTAGCGACCGAGCAGTTCTTC.

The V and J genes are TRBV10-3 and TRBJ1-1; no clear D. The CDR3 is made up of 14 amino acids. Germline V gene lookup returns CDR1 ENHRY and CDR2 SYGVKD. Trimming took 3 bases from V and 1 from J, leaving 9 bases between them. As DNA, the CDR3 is TGTGCCATCAGTGATGCCGTCCGGAACACTGAAGCTTTCTTT. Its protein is CAISDAVRNTEAFF.

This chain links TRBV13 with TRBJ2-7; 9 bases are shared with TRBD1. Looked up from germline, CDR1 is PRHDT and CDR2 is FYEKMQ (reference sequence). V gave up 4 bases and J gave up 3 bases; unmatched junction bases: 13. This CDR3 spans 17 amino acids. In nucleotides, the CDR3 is TGTGCCAGCAGCTCATACCGGCCGTGGGGACAGGGCTACGAGCAGTACTTC. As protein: CASSSYRPWGQGYEQYF.

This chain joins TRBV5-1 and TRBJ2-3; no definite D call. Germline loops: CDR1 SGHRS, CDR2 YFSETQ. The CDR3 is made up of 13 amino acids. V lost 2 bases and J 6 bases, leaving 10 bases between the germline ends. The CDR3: CASSLLERDTQYF. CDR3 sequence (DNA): TGCGCCAGCAGCTTATTGGAAAGGGATACGCAGTATTTT.

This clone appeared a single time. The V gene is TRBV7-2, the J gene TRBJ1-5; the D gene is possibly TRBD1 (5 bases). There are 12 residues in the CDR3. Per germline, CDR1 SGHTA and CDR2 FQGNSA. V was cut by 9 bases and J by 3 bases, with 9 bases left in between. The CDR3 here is CASGGANQPQHF. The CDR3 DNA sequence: TGTGCCAGTGGTGGGGCCAATCAGCCCCAGCATTTT.

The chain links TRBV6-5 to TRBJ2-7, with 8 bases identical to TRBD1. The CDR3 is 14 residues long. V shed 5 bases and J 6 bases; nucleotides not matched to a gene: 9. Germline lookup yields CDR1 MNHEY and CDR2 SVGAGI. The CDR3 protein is CASSRRTGLLEQYF. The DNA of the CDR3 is TGTGCCAGCAGTCGTCGGACAGGGCTCCTCGAGCAGTACTTC.

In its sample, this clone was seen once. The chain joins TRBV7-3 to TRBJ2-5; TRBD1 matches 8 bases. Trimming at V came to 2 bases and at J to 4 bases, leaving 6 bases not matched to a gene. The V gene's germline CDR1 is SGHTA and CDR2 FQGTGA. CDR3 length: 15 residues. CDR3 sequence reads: CASSLQGASGETQYF. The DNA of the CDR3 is TGTGCCAGCAGCTTACAGGGGGCAAGTGGAGAGACCCAGTACTTC. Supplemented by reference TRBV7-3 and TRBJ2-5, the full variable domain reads GAGVSQTPSNKVTEKGKYVELRCDPISGHTALYWYRQSLGQGPEFLIYFQGTGAADDSGLPNDRFFAVRPEGSVSTLKIQRTERGDSAVYLCASSLQGASGETQYFGPGTRLLVL.

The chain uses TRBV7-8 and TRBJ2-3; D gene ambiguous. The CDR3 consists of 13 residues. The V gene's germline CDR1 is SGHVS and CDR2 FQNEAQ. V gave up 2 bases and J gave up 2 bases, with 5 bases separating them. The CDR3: CASSLINTDTQYF. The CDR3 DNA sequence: TGTGCCAGCAGCTTAATCAACACAGATACGCAGTATTTT.

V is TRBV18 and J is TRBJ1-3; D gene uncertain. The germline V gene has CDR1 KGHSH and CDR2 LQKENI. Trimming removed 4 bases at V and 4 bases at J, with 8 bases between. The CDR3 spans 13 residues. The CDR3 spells CASSREGGNTIYF. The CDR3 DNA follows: TGTGCCAGCTCACGGGAAGGAGGAAACACCATATATTTT. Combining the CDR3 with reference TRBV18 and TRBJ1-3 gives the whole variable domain NAGVMQNPRHLVRRRGQEARLRCSPMKGHSHVYWYRQLPEEGLKFMVYLQKENIIDESGMPKERFSAEFPKEGPSILRIQQVVRGDSAAYFCASSREGGNTIYFGEGSWLTVV.

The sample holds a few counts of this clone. The CDR3 nucleotides are TGTGCCAGCAGACACCCCGTGGGGCAAGAGACCCAGTACTTC. It is translated as CASRHPVGQETQYF. The V call is TRBV5-8, the J call TRBJ2-5, with D unclear. Germline V CDR1 and CDR2: SGHTS, YDEGEE. The V end was cut by 5 bases, the J end by 2 bases, with 13 bases between. This CDR3 is 14 amino acids long.

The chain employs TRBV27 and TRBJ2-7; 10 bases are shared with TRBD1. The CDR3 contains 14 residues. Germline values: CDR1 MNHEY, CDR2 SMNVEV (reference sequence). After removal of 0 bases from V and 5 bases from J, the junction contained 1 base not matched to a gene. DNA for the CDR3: TGTGCCAGCAGTTTATCGACAGGGGGCGACGAGCAGTACTTC. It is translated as CASSLSTGGDEQYF.

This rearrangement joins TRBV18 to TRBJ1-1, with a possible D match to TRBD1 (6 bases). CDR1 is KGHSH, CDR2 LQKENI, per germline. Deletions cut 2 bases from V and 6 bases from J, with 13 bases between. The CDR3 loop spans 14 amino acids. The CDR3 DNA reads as TGTGCCAGCTCACCAAAGGGGGGGGGTGCTGAAGCTTTCTTT. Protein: CASSPKGGGAEAFF. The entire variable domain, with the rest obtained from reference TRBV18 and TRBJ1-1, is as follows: NAGVMQNPRHLVRRRGQEARLRCSPMKGHSHVYWYRQLPEEGLKFMVYLQKENIIDESGMPKERFSAEFPKEGPSILRIQQVVRGDSAAYFCASSPKGGGAEAFFGQGTRLTVV.

The CDR3 sequence: CASSYSRGNSPLHF. CDR3 nucleotide sequence: TGTGCCAGCAGTTATTCCCGAGGGAATTCACCCCTCCACTTT. The chain is built from TRBV6-5 and TRBJ1-6; no clear D gene. Between the trimmed V and J ends, which lost 3 bases and 7 bases, there was a span of 10 bases. Germline lookup yields CDR1 MNHEY and CDR2 SVGAGI. CDR3 length equals 14 residues.

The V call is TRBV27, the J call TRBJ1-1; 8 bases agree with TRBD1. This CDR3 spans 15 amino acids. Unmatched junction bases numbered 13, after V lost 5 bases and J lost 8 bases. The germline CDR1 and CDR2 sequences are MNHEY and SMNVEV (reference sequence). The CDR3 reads CASSPTPGQGREAFF. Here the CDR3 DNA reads TGTGCCAGCAGTCCCACCCCTGGACAGGGAAGAGAAGCTTTCTTT.